The rows below give T cell receptor beta chains drawn from one sample of a study of blood T cells in healthy people across ages. TCRdb redid the calling of the 5' RACE reads with MiXCR, one entry per CDR3 protein. The sample carries roughly 800,000 distinct CDR3 sequences, roughly 60% recorded once. Material: blood. These receptors were taken from a man aged 25-45 years in good health. CDR3s include the opening cysteine and the closing phenylalanine or tryptophan. The D gene is left open where the match is weak. Rows may omit the clone size; those that give it use once, few, many or a size class.

>TRBV4-3|NA|TRBJ1-5|NA
CASSQDLTANQPQHF
TGCGCCAGCAGCCAAGATCTAACTGCCAATCAGCCCCAGCATTTT
>TRBV4-2|few|TRBJ2-5|TRBD2
CASSQGLAGVGVQETQYF
TGTGCCAGCAGCCAGGGACTAGCGGGAGTGGGGGTCCAAGAGACCCAGTACTTC
>TRBV20-1|NA|TRBJ1-2|NA
CSARDQPAYNYGYTF
TGCAGTGCTAGAGATCAGCCAGCCTATAACTATGGCTACACCTTC
>TRBV15|NA|TRBJ2-4|TRBD2
CATSRDRAGGNIQYF
TGTGCCACCAGCAGAGATCGGGCGGGAGGAAACATTCAGTACTTC
>TRBV29-1|NA|TRBJ2-3|TRBD2
CSVTTSWRDTQYF
TGCAGCGTTACGACTAGCTGGCGGGATACGCAGTATTTT
>TRBV9|NA|TRBJ1-2|TRBD1
CASSGRDSPNLNYGYTF
TGTGCCAGCAGCGGCAGGGACAGCCCTAACCTCAACTATGGCTACACCTTC
>TRBV28|NA|TRBJ1-6|TRBD1
CASSYRDRDNSPLHF
TGTGCCAGCAGTTACCGGGACAGGGATAATTCACCCCTCCACTTT
>TRBV7-9|NA|TRBJ2-3|NA
CASSSASEGPDTQYF
TGTGCCAGCAGCTCGGCGTCTGAAGGGCCAGATACGCAGTATTTT
>TRBV11-2|few|TRBJ2-1|TRBD1
CASSLGTGAHEQFF
TGTGCCAGCAGCCTCGGGACAGGCGCACATGAGCAGTTCTTC
>TRBV9|NA|TRBJ2-3|NA
CASSPPGEARDTQYF
TGTGCCAGCAGCCCCCCGGGGGAGGCGAGGGATACGCAGTATTTT
>TRBV29-1|NA|TRBJ2-7|TRBD2
CSGGSGARYEQYF
TGCAGCGGGGGAAGCGGGGCCAGATACGAGCAGTACTTC
>TRBV13|NA|TRBJ1-4|NA
CASAQRNNEKLFF
TGTGCCAGCGCTCAGAGAAATAATGAAAAACTGTTTTTT
>TRBV7-8|once|TRBJ1-2|NA
CASSQLNFYGYTF
TGTGCCAGCAGCCAACTCAATTTCTATGGCTACACCTTC
>TRBV9|NA|TRBJ2-3|NA
CASSVDGIQADTQYF
TGTGCCAGCAGCGTAGACGGGATACAGGCCGATACGCAGTATTTT
>TRBV12-3/TRBV12-4|NA|TRBJ2-7|TRBD1
CASSPKRDSSYEQYF
TGTGCCAGCAGTCCAAAACGGGACAGCTCCTACGAGCAGTACTTC
>TRBV29-1|few|TRBJ2-1|NA
CSVPALNEQFF
TGCAGCGTTCCAGCCTTGAATGAGCAGTTCTTC
>TRBV7-2|few|TRBJ2-7|TRBD2
CASSPGLAGRYEQYF
TGTGCCAGCAGCCCGGGACTAGCGGGACGGTACGAGCAGTACTTC
>TRBV27|NA|TRBJ2-2|NA
CASSFSGAGELFF
TGTGCCAGCAGTTTCTCGGGGGCCGGGGAGCTGTTTTTT
>TRBV20-1|NA|TRBJ2-6|NA
CSASRPGANVLTF
TGCAGTGCTAGTCGGCCTGGGGCCAACGTCCTGACTTTC
>TRBV27|NA|TRBJ1-1|NA
CASSLFFGQRSNTEAFF
TGTGCCAGCAGTTTATTTTTCGGACAGAGAAGTAACACTGAAGCTTTCTTT
>TRBV27|once|TRBJ2-1|TRBD2
CASSPGLAGFVDEQFF
TGTGCCAGCAGTCCGGGACTAGCAGGTTTTGTCGATGAGCAGTTCTTC
>TRBV12-3/TRBV12-4|NA|TRBJ1-5|NA
CASRGGAGVHNNQPQHF
TGTGCCAGCAGGGGGGGTGCGGGGGTTCATAATAATCAGCCCCAGCATTTT
>TRBV7-2|NA|TRBJ2-5|TRBD2
CAGSLVTSVKETQYF
TGTGCCGGCAGCTTAGTGACTAGCGTCAAAGAGACCCAGTACTTC
>TRBV28|few|TRBJ2-1|TRBD2
CASSLSPGGPWEQFF
TGTGCCAGCAGTTTATCTCCGGGAGGGCCTTGGGAGCAGTTCTTC
>TRBV7-2|NA|TRBJ2-3|NA
CASSLEGGRNPDTQYF
TGTGCCAGCAGCTTAGAAGGAGGGAGGAACCCAGATACGCAGTATTTT
>TRBV7-9|few|TRBJ2-3|NA
CASSPVRNMGNTQYF
TGTGCCAGCAGCCCAGTCCGGAACATGGGTAATACGCAGTATTTT
>TRBV20-1|few|TRBJ2-3|TRBD2
CSASSASGADTQYF
TGCAGTGCTAGTTCGGCTAGCGGTGCAGATACGCAGTATTTT
>TRBV20-1|NA|TRBJ2-7|NA
CSARVPGRSSYEQYF
TGCAGTGCTAGAGTGCCGGGCAGAAGCTCCTACGAGCAGTACTTC
>TRBV5-5|NA|TRBJ2-7|NA
CASSFRDSDYEQYF
TGTGCCAGCAGCTTTCGGGACTCGGACTACGAGCAGTACTTC
>TRBV7-9|NA|TRBJ2-1|NA
CASSLVGQTAYNEQFF
TGTGCCAGCAGCTTAGTTGGCCAGACGGCCTACAATGAGCAGTTCTTC
>TRBV3-1|NA|TRBJ2-5|NA
CASRRGYETQYF
TGTGCCAGCCGCAGGGGCTACGAGACCCAGTACTTC
>TRBV9|NA|TRBJ2-2|NA
CASKAGTGELFF
TGTGCCAGCAAAGCGGGCACCGGGGAGCTGTTTTTT
>TRBV6-2/TRBV6-3|NA|TRBJ2-1|NA
CASSYSDLNNEQFF
TGTGCCAGCAGTTACTCGGACCTAAACAATGAGCAGTTCTTC
>TRBV6-5|NA|TRBJ1-3|NA
CASNGAGDTIYF
TGTGCCAGCAACGGGGCGGGAGACACCATATATTTT
>TRBV29-1|many|TRBJ2-1|NA
CSLRENEQFF
TGCAGCCTCCGGGAAAATGAGCAGTTCTTC
>TRBV5-6|few|TRBJ2-7|TRBD2
CASSPTSAGENEQYF
TGTGCCAGCAGTCCTACGTCGGCGGGGGAGAACGAGCAGTACTTC
>TRBV4-2|NA|TRBJ2-3|NA
CASSQEEGDRSDTQYF
TGTGCCAGCAGCCAAGAAGAAGGCGACAGGTCAGATACGCAGTATTTT
>TRBV5-1|NA|TRBJ2-7|NA
CASSLDGGGTYEQYF
TGCGCCAGCAGCTTGGATGGAGGAGGGACCTACGAGCAGTACTTC
>TRBV15|NA|TRBJ1-2|NA
CATSRDLGQSNYGYTF
TGTGCCACCAGCAGAGACTTAGGACAGTCTAACTATGGCTACACCTTC
>TRBV3-1|NA|TRBJ2-2|TRBD2
CASSLGTITNTGELFF
TGTGCCAGCAGCTTAGGGACTATTACGAACACCGGGGAGCTGTTTTTT
>TRBV5-4|few|TRBJ2-5|TRBD2
CASSPGGLAGQETQYF
TGTGCCAGCAGCCCAGGGGGACTAGCGGGGCAAGAGACCCAGTACTTC
>TRBV29-1|few|TRBJ2-7|NA
CSVEVPRTAVYYEQYF
TGCAGCGTTGAAGTCCCTCGGACAGCTGTTTACTACGAGCAGTACTTC